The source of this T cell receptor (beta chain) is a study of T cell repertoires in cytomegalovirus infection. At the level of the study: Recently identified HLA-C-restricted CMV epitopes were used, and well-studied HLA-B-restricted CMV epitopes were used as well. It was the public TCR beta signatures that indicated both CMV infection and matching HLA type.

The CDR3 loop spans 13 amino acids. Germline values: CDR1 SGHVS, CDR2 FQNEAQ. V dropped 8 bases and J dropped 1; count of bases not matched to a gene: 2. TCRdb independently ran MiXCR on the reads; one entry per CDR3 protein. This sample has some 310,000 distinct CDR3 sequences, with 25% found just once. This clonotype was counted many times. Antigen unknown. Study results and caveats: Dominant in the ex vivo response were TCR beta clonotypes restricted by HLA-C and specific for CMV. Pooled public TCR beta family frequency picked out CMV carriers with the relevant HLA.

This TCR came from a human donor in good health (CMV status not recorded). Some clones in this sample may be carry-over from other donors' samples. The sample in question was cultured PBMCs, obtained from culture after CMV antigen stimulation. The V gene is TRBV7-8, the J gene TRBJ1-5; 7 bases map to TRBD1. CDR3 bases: TGTGCCAGCGCGGGACAGAGCAATCAGCCCCAGCATTTT. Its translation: CASAGQSNQPQHF.